Listed below are T cell receptor beta chains from one sample, sequenced in a study of OX40 agonist ivuxolimab in advanced cancers. Profiling relied on immunoSEQ multiplex PCR, and the TCRdb table lists in-frame clones only, not all of them. The sample shows around 33,000 clones, 84% of them seen only once. The material was CD4+ or CD8+ T cells sorted from blood, obtained in a trial of the OX40 agonist ivuxolimab. Receptor source: an adult with an advanced solid tumor such as melanoma, head and neck, liver or kidney cancer. CDR3s include the opening cysteine and the closing phenylalanine or tryptophan.

V gene: TRBV9
J gene: TRBJ2-7
CDR3 protein: CASSVEGQGIEQYF

V gene: TRBV5-1
J gene: TRBJ1-5
CDR3 protein: CASSLVGSVGQPQHF

V gene: TRBV7-6
J gene: TRBJ2-5
CDR3 protein: CASTGAPQAGETQYF

V gene: TRBV6-4
J gene: TRBJ2-3
CDR3 protein: CASSRTSGSADTQYF

V gene: TRBV5-5
J gene: TRBJ1-1
CDR3 protein: CASSLVGRLAGGTEAFF

V gene: TRBV7-8
J gene: TRBJ2-3
CDR3 protein: CASSLGLGLSTDTQYF

V gene: TRBV19
J gene: TRBJ2-1
CDR3 protein: CASSIGAGPKDEQFF

V gene: TRBV28
J gene: TRBJ2-5
CDR3 protein: CASSLQGRGEQYF

V gene: TRBV29-1
J gene: TRBJ1-1
CDR3 protein: CSARTGGTEAFF

V gene: TRBV4-1
J gene: TRBJ2-3
CDR3 protein: CASSPSPKNTQYF

V gene: TRBV7-2
J gene: TRBJ2-1
CDR3 protein: CASSLSRGSYNEQFF

V gene: TRBV5-1
J gene: TRBJ2-1
CDR3 protein: CASSLGGLYNEQFF

V gene: TRBV4-1
J gene: TRBJ2-2
CDR3 protein: CASSQAGTSNTGELFF

V gene: TRBV6-5
J gene: TRBJ1-4
CDR3 protein: CASSYSGADNEKLFF

V gene: TRBV4-1
J gene: TRBJ2-1
CDR3 protein: CASSHPGGLAGVGEQFF

V gene: TRBV7-3
J gene: TRBJ2-3
CDR3 protein: CASSLARTANGTDTQYF

V gene: TRBV6-6
J gene: TRBJ1-1
CDR3 protein: CASSYSRSEAFF

V gene: TRBV11-2
J gene: TRBJ2-2
CDR3 protein: CASSTPRTGNTGELFF

V gene: TRBV7-9
J gene: TRBJ1-2
CDR3 protein: CASSLTGTSGYTF

V gene: TRBV27
J gene: -
CDR3 protein: CASSFGTGGKYEQYF

V gene: TRBV11-1
J gene: TRBJ2-7
CDR3 protein: CASSPRDRAYEQYF

V gene: TRBV9
J gene: TRBJ2-1
CDR3 protein: CASSDALGLADAYNEQFF

V gene: TRBV27
J gene: TRBJ2-1
CDR3 protein: CASSSLLAGGPGEQFF

V gene: TRBV4-1
J gene: TRBJ1-1
CDR3 protein: CASSQVPRDTEAFF

V gene: TRBV7-6
J gene: TRBJ2-1
CDR3 protein: CASSLGIRGLSGRANEQFF

V gene: TRBV29-1
J gene: TRBJ2-2
CDR3 protein: CSAGLRDRGSGTGELFF

V gene: TRBV2
J gene: TRBJ2-7
CDR3 protein: CASSPRGTGTYEQYF

V gene: TRBV2
J gene: TRBJ2-7
CDR3 protein: CASSERGFYEQYF

V gene: TRBV10-1
J gene: TRBJ2-7
CDR3 protein: CASSESKGAPSEQYF

V gene: TRBV6-6
J gene: TRBJ2-2
CDR3 protein: CASSYSTRGTGELFF

V gene: TRBV29-1
J gene: TRBJ2-7
CDR3 protein: CSVAQGAGVNEQYF

V gene: TRBV4-1
J gene: TRBJ2-7
CDR3 protein: CASSQGSYEQYF

V gene: TRBV9
J gene: TRBJ2-2
CDR3 protein: CASSGRRTGVDTGELFF

V gene: TRBV25-1
J gene: TRBJ1-1
CDR3 protein: CASTPWAMNTEAFF

V gene: TRBV28
J gene: TRBJ1-1
CDR3 protein: CASHHGQGWVNTEAFF

V gene: TRBV27
J gene: TRBJ2-5
CDR3 protein: CASSSTGNEETQYF

V gene: TRBV4-2
J gene: TRBJ1-2
CDR3 protein: CASSQEGGWGRDGYTF

V gene: TRBV28
J gene: TRBJ2-3
CDR3 protein: CASSKGTGDTDTQYF

V gene: TRBV28
J gene: TRBJ1-1
CDR3 protein: CASSQNRGYYTEAFF

V gene: TRBV2
J gene: TRBJ2-7
CDR3 protein: CASSEAGGSEQYF

V gene: TRBV4-3
J gene: TRBJ1-5
CDR3 protein: CASSHLYRDRSWSNQPQHF

V gene: TRBV27
J gene: TRBJ2-3
CDR3 protein: CASSLSLAGTDTQYF

V gene: TRBV19
J gene: TRBJ2-7
CDR3 protein: CASSIGRAYEQYF

V gene: TRBV5-1
J gene: TRBJ1-1
CDR3 protein: CASSPNLRVNTEAFF

V gene: TRBV5-4
J gene: TRBJ1-2
CDR3 protein: CASSLGRRYTF

V gene: TRBV9
J gene: TRBJ2-5
CDR3 protein: CASSVEDLWGQETQYF

V gene: TRBV6-1
J gene: TRBJ2-3
CDR3 protein: CASSETSGGADTQYF

V gene: TRBV11-2
J gene: TRBJ1-1
CDR3 protein: CASSLGGQGNTEAFF

V gene: TRBV18
J gene: TRBJ2-5
CDR3 protein: CASSPRAYMYQETQYF

V gene: TRBV5-1
J gene: TRBJ2-2
CDR3 protein: CASSLAAGELFF

V gene: TRBV4-1
J gene: TRBJ1-2
CDR3 protein: CASSQVENYGYTF

V gene: TRBV19
J gene: TRBJ2-5
CDR3 protein: CASSSGTSRVETQYF

V gene: TRBV11-2
J gene: TRBJ2-6
CDR3 protein: CASSLEWAPHTGANVLTF

V gene: TRBV28
J gene: TRBJ2-7
CDR3 protein: CASSLGTAGEQYF